A single sample is the source of the 10 T cell receptor beta chains below, sequenced in a study of CD8 T cells in ankylosing spondylitis. TCRdb reanalysed the 5' RACE reads using MiXCR and keeps one entry per CDR3 protein. This sample has roughly 190,000 distinct CDR3 sequences, with around 13% found just once. The sequencing input was blood, either unsorted or a sorted T cell fraction (not recorded which). These TCRs come from a male donor with ankylosing spondylitis or in good health (not recorded which).

In this sample, this clonotype turned up a few times. This rearrangement joins TRBV12-3 or TRBV12-4 to TRBJ2-3; the D gene is possibly TRBD1 (5 bases). Trimming took 7 bases from V and 6 from J, leaving 17 bases between them. The length of the CDR3 is 14 residues. In DNA form, the CDR3 reads TGTGCCAGCAAGGGGCACTACTTACAGGATACGCAGTATTTT. Translation gives CASKGHYLQDTQYF.

This clonotype was observed at least ten times. The V call is TRBV7-9, the J call TRBJ2-7; D is possibly TRBD2 (5 bases). The CDR3 totals 14 residues. Looked up from germline, CDR1 is SEHNR and CDR2 is FQNEAQ (reference sequence). V dropped 2 bases and J dropped 4 bases, with 12 bases sitting between them. The chain's CDR3 is CASSLRGEGYEQYF. The CDR3 bases are TGTGCCAGCAGCTTAAGAGGAGAGGGATACGAGCAGTACTTC. The full variable domain, with the rest looked up from reference TRBV7-9 and TRBJ2-7, is DTGVSQNPRHKITKRGQNVTFRCDPISEHNRLYWYRQTLGQGPEFLTYFQNEAQLEKSRLLSDRFSAERPKGSFSTLEIQRTEQGDSAMYLCASSLRGEGYEQYFGPGTRLTVT.

The genes are TRBV19 and TRBJ2-1; D is uncertain. The CDR3 extends over 15 amino acids. Trimming took off 6 bases at V and 6 bases at J, with 18 bases between the two ends. The germline V gene encodes CDR1 LNHDA and CDR2 SQIVND (reference sequence). The CDR3 DNA reads as TGTGCCAGTAGACCTAGTGTGGGAATAGGCAATGAGCAGTTCTTC. It codes for CASRPSVGIGNEQFF.

The rearrangement links TRBV29-1 to TRBJ1-1; no definite D call. Germline CDR1 SQVTM, CDR2 ANQGSEA. The CDR3 loop spans 13 amino acids. Trimming removed 4 bases at V and 3 bases at J, with 12 bases between. Here the CDR3 reads CSVVWFGDTEAFF. In nucleotides, the CDR3 is TGCAGCGTTGTATGGTTTGGAGACACTGAAGCTTTCTTT.

This sequence joins TRBV12-3 or TRBV12-4 and TRBJ2-1; D gene unclear. This CDR3 is built from 11 residues. V lost 6 bases and J 5 bases, leaving 5 bases between the germline ends. The CDR3 spells CASRLDNEQFF. CDR3 sequence (DNA): TGTGCCAGCAGGTTGGACAATGAGCAGTTCTTC.

The chain employs TRBV3-1 and TRBJ1-1; TRBD1 might be the D (5 bases). Looked up from germline, CDR1 is LGHDT and CDR2 is YNNKEL (reference sequence). This CDR3 is 17 amino acids long. Deletions cut 0 bases from V and 1 base from J, with 15 bases between. The CDR3 DNA reads TGTGCCAGCAGCCAAGACAGGCAGGGTTGGGAGAACACTGAAGCTTTCTTT. Translated, it gives CASSQDRQGWENTEAFF.

This clonotype was picked up many times. V gene TRBV5-8 combines with J gene TRBJ2-3, with D unclear. Per the germline V gene, CDR1 is SGHTS and CDR2 is YDEGEE. V lost 6 bases, J lost 4 bases, and 6 bases lay in between. The CDR3 length is 11 residues. In nucleotides, the CDR3 is TGTGCCAGCACTGGCCCAGATACGCAGTATTTT. It encodes CASTGPDTQYF.

The V gene is TRBV5-6, the J gene TRBJ2-7; the D gene could be TRBD1 or TRBD2 (5 bases each). There are 15 residues in the CDR3. The V gene lost 3 bases and the J gene lost 4 bases, with 17 bases spanning the gap. Germline assignment: CDR1 SGHDT and CDR2 YYEEEE. CDR3: CASSSLSGTMYEQYF. The CDR3 DNA is TGTGCCAGCAGCTCCCTTTCCGGGACGATGTACGAGCAGTACTTC.

The chain carries TRBV6-1 and TRBJ2-7; tentatively, D is TRBD1 or TRBD2 (6 bases each). The CDR3 length is 14 residues. Trimming cost V 0 bases and J 2 bases, with 8 bases left between them. Germline lookup yields CDR1 MNHNS and CDR2 SASEGT. The CDR3 coding sequence is TGTGCCAGCAGTGAAGCGGAGGGGGCCTACGAGCAGTACTTC. Translation: CASSEAEGAYEQYF.

This clonotype was detected a few times. This chain uses TRBV6-1 with TRBJ2-1, with 7 bases that match TRBD1. Germline-derived CDR1 and CDR2 are MNHNS and SASEGT. The V segment lost 0 bases and the J segment 2 bases; nucleotides outside the gene matches: 7. This CDR3 region has 17 residues. DNA of the CDR3: TGTGCCAGCAGTGAAGCTGGGGACAGCTTACCCTACAATGAGCAGTTCTTC. Encoded protein: CASSEAGDSLPYNEQFF.